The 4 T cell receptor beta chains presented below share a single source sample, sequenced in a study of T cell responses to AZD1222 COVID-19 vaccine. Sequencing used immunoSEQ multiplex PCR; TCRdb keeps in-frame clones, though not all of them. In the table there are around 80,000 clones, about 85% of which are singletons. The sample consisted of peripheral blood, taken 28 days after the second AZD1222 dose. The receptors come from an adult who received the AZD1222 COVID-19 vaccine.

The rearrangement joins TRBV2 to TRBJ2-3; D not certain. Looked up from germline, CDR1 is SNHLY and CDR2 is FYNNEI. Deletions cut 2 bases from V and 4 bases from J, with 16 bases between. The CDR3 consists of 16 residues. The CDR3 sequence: CASSERYARAADTQYF. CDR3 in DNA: TGTGCCAGCAGTGAACGCTACGCAAGGGCAGCAGATACGCAGTATTTT.

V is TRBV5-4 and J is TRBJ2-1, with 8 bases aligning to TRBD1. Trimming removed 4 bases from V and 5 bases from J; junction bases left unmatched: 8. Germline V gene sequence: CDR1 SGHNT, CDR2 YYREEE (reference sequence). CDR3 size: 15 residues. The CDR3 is CASSVTGVLNNEQFF. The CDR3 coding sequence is TGTGCCAGCAGCGTGACAGGGGTCTTGAACAATGAGCAGTTCTTC.

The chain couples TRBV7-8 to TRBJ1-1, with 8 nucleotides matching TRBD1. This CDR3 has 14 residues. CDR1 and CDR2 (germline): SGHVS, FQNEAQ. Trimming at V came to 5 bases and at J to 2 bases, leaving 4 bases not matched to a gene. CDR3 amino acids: CASSPGGINTEAFF. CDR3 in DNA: TGTGCCAGCAGCCCAGGGGGCATCAACACTGAAGCTTTCTTT.

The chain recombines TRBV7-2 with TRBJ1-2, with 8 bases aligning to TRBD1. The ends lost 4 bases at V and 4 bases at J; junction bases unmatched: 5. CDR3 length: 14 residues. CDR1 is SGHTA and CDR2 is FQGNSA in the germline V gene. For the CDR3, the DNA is TGTGCCAGCAGCTCGTCCGGACAGGGCTATGGCTACACCTTC. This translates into CASSSSGQGYGYTF.